This T cell receptor (beta chain) was captured in a study of T cell responses to AZD1222 COVID-19 vaccine (dated by TCRdb to the early 2020s). About the investigation overall: Because spike-specific TCR depth and breadth did not differ between the two schedules, AZD1222 recipients who got a second dose at roughly 4 weeks were pooled with those who got a second dose at roughly 12 weeks. A total of 230 to 250 trial participants underwent TCR sequencing, of whom some 210 received two doses of AZD1222 and roughly 25 received two doses of the MenACWY control vaccine. Trial participants were enrolled by age into subgroups of 18-55, 56-69 and 70-plus years, and around 140, 26 and 57 TCR-sequenced participants, respectively, were included in these subgroups. General conclusions and limits of the study: Reportedly, close to half of the unique spike-specific TCRs recognized epitopes lying outside the regions that are mutated in the B.1.351 and B.1.1.7 variants. In the small 56-69-year group, the increase in depth fell short of significance, most likely because of low power. The vaccine-associated CD4 TCRs covered the entire spike protein, and the dominant responses fell in regions 160-218 and 743-854. Spike-specific TCR breadth and depth rose significantly after two AZD1222 doses compared with day 0 and with MenACWY recipients. Because no day 14 peak-response samples were available, the repertoires could be characterized only after the peak T cell response. Only a handful of AZD1222 recipients were SARS-CoV-2 seropositive at baseline, limiting conclusions about previously exposed vaccinees. Most participants were white British and females outnumbered males, and the authors suggested that clonal diversity may have been underestimated.

The sample's time point, from its label and the paper: baseline before first vaccination. The vaccinee samples were drawn from two UK trials, COV001 and COV002, one of which was a single-blind randomized controlled phase 2/3 trial testing AZD1222 (ChAdOx1 nCoV-19) in healthy adults. For TCRbeta chain sequencing, PBMC samples from trial participants were taken at day 0 and at day 28 after the second dose. The CDR3 regions of human TCRbeta chains were analyzed by immunosequencing. As for the original processing: Repertoire TCRs were checked for matches against a reference library of SARS-CoV-2-specific TCRs that had been generated using the MIRA antigen-specificity platform. Breadth was defined as the fraction of unique TCRs that were SARS-CoV-2-associated, and depth was defined as the fraction of total T cells that were SARS-CoV-2-associated. Each spike-specific TCR was assigned to its reactive spike region and to a CD4 or CD8 class using the MIRA data. Log10-transformed breadth and depth values were compared by one-way ANOVA with Sidak's multiple comparisons tests. The table comes from immuneACCESS by way of TCRdb, which keeps in-frame sequences with V and J called. Part of the clones is missing from these tables; in studies checked, under half for an unresolved V gene and the rest for unknown reasons. D and trimming come from the DNA, and the V and J calls and clone size come from that table. For this sample there are some 150,000 clones; approximately 90% appear just once. The ten largest clones represent 1.5% to 2% of the sample.

Comment on this clone: The antigen it binds to is not known. Base qualities are not at hand, and no much larger clone is one base apart.

The source is an adult in good health. Sequences were derived from peripheral blood, sampled on day 0 of AZD1222 vaccination.

For the CDR3, the sequence is CASSFRPGTGGQPQHF. The sequenced DNA: TGTGCCAGCAGTTTCCGACCCGGGACAGGGGGTCAGCCCCAGCATTTT. This sequence uses TRBV2 and TRBJ1-5, with 11 bases matching TRBD1. CDR1 and CDR2 are drawn from the germline V gene: SNHLY, FYNNEI. The CDR3 has 16 amino acids, counting the end cysteine and phenylalanine. Only the CDR3 region is kept as DNA, spanning 48 bases read in frame from base 1. V lost 5 bases and J lost 6 bases, and the count of bases not matched to a germline gene is 9. The CDR3, completed at both ends by the reference TRBV2 and TRBJ1-5 genes, gives the full variable domain EPEVTQTPSHQVTQMGQEVILRCVPISNHLYFYWYRQILGQKVEFLVSFYNNEISEKSEIFDDQFSVERPDGSNFTLKIRSTKLEDSAMYFCASSFRPGTGGQPQHFGDGTRLSIL.